This is a list of T cell receptor beta chains from one sample in a study of T-cell memory formation after mild COVID-19. Via MiXCR, TCRdb re-called the 5' RACE reads, giving one row per CDR3 protein. The data contain more than 150,000 distinct CDR3 sequences, less than 20% of them singletons. Sequencing was performed on PBMCs or a T cell subset sorted from them (not recorded which). The receptors come from a young man who had mild COVID-19 (a few samples of this study predate the infection). Cell type and time point are not known. Both conserved end residues are part of each CDR3. The order of the fields is CDR3 DNA, CDR3 protein, clone size, D gene, J gene, V gene. A D gene is named only where the DNA matches it firmly. Clone sizes are given selectively: once, few, many, or a class where the clone is expanded.

CDR3 DNA: TGTGCCAGCAGCCCAGACCAGGGGTCGAGGGGTGAAAAACTGTTTTTT
CDR3 protein: CASSPDQGSRGEKLFF
clone size: few
D gene: -
J gene: TRBJ1-4
V gene: TRBV7-2

CDR3 DNA: TGTGCCAGCAGTTACTCACCGGGACAGGTTGATGAAAAACTGTTTTTT
CDR3 protein: CASSYSPGQVDEKLFF
clone size: -
D gene: TRBD1
J gene: TRBJ1-4
V gene: TRBV6-5

CDR3 DNA: TGCAGCGTTAAAAGGGCTGATTCGTATGGCTACACCTTC
CDR3 protein: CSVKRADSYGYTF
clone size: -
D gene: -
J gene: TRBJ1-2
V gene: TRBV29-1

CDR3 DNA: TGTGCCAGCAGCCAAGAGGTCTGGGATGAGCAGTTCTTC
CDR3 protein: CASSQEVWDEQFF
clone size: many
D gene: -
J gene: TRBJ2-1
V gene: TRBV4-2

CDR3 DNA: TGTGCCAGCAGCCCCCAGGGGGCGATCACTGAAGCTTTCTTT
CDR3 protein: CASSPQGAITEAFF
clone size: -
D gene: TRBD1
J gene: TRBJ1-1
V gene: TRBV12-3/TRBV12-4

CDR3 DNA: TGTGCCAGTAGCCATCGCAGACAGGTGGACATTCAGTACTTC
CDR3 protein: CASSHRRQVDIQYF
clone size: -
D gene: -
J gene: TRBJ2-4
V gene: TRBV19

CDR3 DNA: TGTGCCAGCAGTGAAGCCAGGTACGAGCAGTACTTC
CDR3 protein: CASSEARYEQYF
clone size: -
D gene: -
J gene: TRBJ2-7
V gene: TRBV2

CDR3 DNA: TGCGCCAGCAGCTTGACCCCGGGACGGGAAAAACTGTTTTTT
CDR3 protein: CASSLTPGREKLFF
clone size: few
D gene: -
J gene: TRBJ1-4
V gene: TRBV5-1

CDR3 DNA: TGCGCCAGCAGCGAATCGGCCGGCCAAGAGACCCAGTACTTC
CDR3 protein: CASSESAGQETQYF
clone size: few
D gene: -
J gene: TRBJ2-5
V gene: TRBV5-1

CDR3 DNA: TGCAGCGTTGGTTGGGGTGGCCCTGAAGCTTTCTTT
CDR3 protein: CSVGWGGPEAFF
clone size: -
D gene: -
J gene: TRBJ1-1
V gene: TRBV29-1

CDR3 DNA: TGCGCCAGCAGCCCTCAACAGGGTACTGAAGCTTTCTTT
CDR3 protein: CASSPQQGTEAFF
clone size: -
D gene: -
J gene: TRBJ1-1
V gene: TRBV4-3

CDR3 DNA: TGTGCCAGCAGCTTGGGACAGGACGGAAACACCATATATTTT
CDR3 protein: CASSLGQDGNTIYF
clone size: few
D gene: -
J gene: TRBJ1-3
V gene: TRBV5-5

CDR3 DNA: TGCGCCAGCAGGTCGGACGGACGTATCGCTTTCTTT
CDR3 protein: CASRSDGRIAFF
clone size: -
D gene: -
J gene: TRBJ1-1
V gene: TRBV10-2

CDR3 DNA: TGCGCCAGCAGGGTAACAGGGATGGGCTACGAGCAGTACTTC
CDR3 protein: CASRVTGMGYEQYF
clone size: few
D gene: -
J gene: TRBJ2-7
V gene: TRBV5-1

CDR3 DNA: TGTGCCAGCAAGCCCGGGACTAGCGGGCTCGAGCAGTACTTC
CDR3 protein: CASKPGTSGLEQYF
clone size: -
D gene: TRBD2
J gene: TRBJ2-7
V gene: TRBV6-2/TRBV6-3

CDR3 DNA: TGTGCCACCGAGACAGGGGGGAACTATGGCTACACCTTC
CDR3 protein: CATETGGNYGYTF
clone size: few
D gene: TRBD1
J gene: TRBJ1-2
V gene: TRBV10-3

CDR3 DNA: TGTGCCAGCAGCATTAGCGGGGGGCGCTCCTACAATGAGCAGTTCTTC
CDR3 protein: CASSISGGRSYNEQFF
clone size: -
D gene: TRBD2
J gene: TRBJ2-1
V gene: TRBV7-9